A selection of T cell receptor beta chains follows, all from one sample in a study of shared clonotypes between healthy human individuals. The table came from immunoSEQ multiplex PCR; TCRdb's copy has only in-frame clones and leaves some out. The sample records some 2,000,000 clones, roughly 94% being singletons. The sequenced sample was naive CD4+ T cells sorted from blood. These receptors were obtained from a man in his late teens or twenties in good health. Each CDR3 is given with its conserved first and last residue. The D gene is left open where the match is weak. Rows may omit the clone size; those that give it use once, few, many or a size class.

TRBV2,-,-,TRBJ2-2,CASTQSAGTGELFF,TGTGCCAGCACCCAATCGGCGGGCACCGGGGAGCTGTTTTTT
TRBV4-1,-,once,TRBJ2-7,CASGQGLVYEQYF,TGCGCCAGCGGACAGGGACTAGTCTACGAGCAGTACTTC
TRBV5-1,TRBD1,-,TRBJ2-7,CASSTARTGEQYF,TGCGCCAGCAGCACGGCTCGGACAGGAGAGCAGTACTTC
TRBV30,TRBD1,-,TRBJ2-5,CAWGLGQGFETQYF,TGTGCCTGGGGGCTGGGACAGGGTTTTGAGACCCAGTACTTC
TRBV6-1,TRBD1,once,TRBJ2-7,CASSVRTGPYEQYF,TGTGCCAGCAGCGTCCGGACAGGACCCTACGAGCAGTACTTC
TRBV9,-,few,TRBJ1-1,CASSVGSSTEAFF,TGTGCCAGCAGCGTAGGATCAAGTACTGAAGCTTTCTTT
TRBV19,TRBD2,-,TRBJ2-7,CASSIEASGPYEQYF,TGTGCCAGTAGTATAGAGGCTAGCGGACCCTACGAGCAGTACTTC
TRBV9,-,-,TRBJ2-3,CASSFGTPQIDTQYF,TGTGCCAGCAGCTTCGGGACCCCGCAAATAGATACGCAGTATTTT
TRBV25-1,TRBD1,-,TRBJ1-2,CASRGQGASYGYTF,TGTGCCAGCAGAGGACAGGGGGCAAGCTATGGCTACACCTTC
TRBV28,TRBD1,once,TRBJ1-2,CASRNLGQAHTF,TGTGCCAGCAGGAACTTAGGACAGGCCCACACCTTC
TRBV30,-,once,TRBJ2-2,CAWSVGGELFF,TGTGCCTGGAGTGTTGGCGGGGAGCTGTTTTTT
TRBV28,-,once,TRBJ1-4,CASSTITTTQRANEKLFF,TGTGCCAGCAGTACCATTACTACTACCCAGAGGGCTAATGAAAAACTGTTTTTT
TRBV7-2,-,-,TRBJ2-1,CASSLWQGLYNEQFF,TGTGCCAGCAGCTTATGGCAGGGGTTATACAATGAGCAGTTCTTC
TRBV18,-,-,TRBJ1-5,CASSPQGGWNQPQHF,TGTGCCAGCTCACCACAGGGGGGGTGGAATCAGCCCCAGCATTTT
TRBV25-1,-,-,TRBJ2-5,CASTPGPQETQYF,TGTGCCAGCACCCCGGGACCCCAAGAGACCCAGTACTTC
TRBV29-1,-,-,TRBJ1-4,CSVAVDNEKLFF,TGCAGCGTTGCCGTGGACAATGAAAAACTGTTTTTT
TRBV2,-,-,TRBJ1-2,CASSEASQLNYGYTF,TGTGCCAGCAGTGAAGCATCACAACTTAACTATGGCTACACCTTC
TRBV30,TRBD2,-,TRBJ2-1,CAWSPFRTSGSYNEQFF,TGTGCCTGGAGCCCCTTCAGGACTAGCGGCTCCTACAATGAGCAGTTCTTC
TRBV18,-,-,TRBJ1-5,CASSPGANQPQHF,TGTGCCAGCTCACCAGGGGCTAATCAGCCCCAGCATTTT
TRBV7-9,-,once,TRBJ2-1,CASSRRDLQYNEQFF,TGTGCCAGCAGCCGACGGGATCTCCAATACAATGAGCAGTTCTTC
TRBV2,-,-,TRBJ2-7,CASSAPIYEQYF,TGTGCCAGCAGTGCTCCGATCTACGAGCAGTACTTC
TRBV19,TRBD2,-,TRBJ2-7,CASSTTSGGYEQYF,TGTGCCAGTAGTACGACTAGCGGGGGTTACGAGCAGTACTTC